These 24 T cell receptor beta chains were all obtained from the same sample, sequenced in a study of CD8 T cells in ankylosing spondylitis. One entry per CDR3 protein, called by TCRdb with MiXCR from the 5' RACE reads. The sample records about 240,000 distinct CDR3 sequences, approximately 12% being singletons. Source material: blood, either unsorted or a sorted T cell fraction (not recorded which). These receptors were collected from a male donor with ankylosing spondylitis or in good health (not recorded which).

This clonotype was counted many times. The chain joins TRBV12-3 or TRBV12-4 to TRBJ2-5; TRBD2 is a possible D gene (6 bases). Trimming cost V 6 bases and J 4 bases, with 12 bases left between them. This CDR3 has 13 amino acids. CDR3 residues: CASSLIGGETQYF. CDR3 bases: TGTGCCAGCAGCCTTATCGGGGGAGAGACCCAGTACTTC.

V usage is TRBV10-3 and J usage is TRBJ2-3, with TRBD2 matching over 7 bases. The CDR3 extends over 13 amino acids. With V trimmed by 8 bases and J by 3 bases, 5 bases remained unmatched. Germline V gene data show CDR1 as ENHRY and CDR2 as SYGVKD. CDR3 coding DNA: TGTGCCATCGCGGCGGGGGTGACAGATACGCAGTATTTT. This encodes CAIAAGVTDTQYF.

This clonotype was found many times. J is TRBJ2-1 and V is TRBV5-1; possibly TRBD2 for D (6 bases). The germline V and J ends were trimmed by 7 bases and 8 bases, with 19 bases remaining between them. Germline values: CDR1 SGHRS, CDR2 YFSETQ. The CDR3 has 14 amino acids. CDR3 amino acids: CASSVGASVDEQFF. The CDR3 nucleotides are TGCGCCAGCTCCGTCGGGGCTAGCGTCGATGAGCAGTTCTTC. The entire variable domain, with the rest obtained from reference TRBV5-1 and TRBJ2-1, is as follows: KAGVTQTPRYLIKTRGQQVTLSCSPISGHRSVSWYQQTPGQGLQFLFEYFSETQRNKGNFPGRFSGRQFSNSRSEMNVSTLELGDSALYLCASSVGASVDEQFFGPGTRLTVL.

This chain joins TRBV3-1 and TRBJ2-7, with TRBD2 identical over 7 bases. Looked up from germline, CDR1 is LGHDT and CDR2 is YNNKEL (reference sequence). The CDR3 runs 14 residues. V lost 1 base and J lost 7; bases outside the gene matches: 7. The CDR3 DNA reads as TGTGCCAGCAGCCAAGCGGGGGGACCTTTGGAGCAGTACTTC. Translated, it gives CASSQAGGPLEQYF.

This clonotype was detected a few times. This rearrangement joins TRBV12-3 or TRBV12-4 to TRBJ2-3; tentatively, D is TRBD1 (6 bases). V gave up 5 bases and J gave up 3 bases, with 15 bases separating them. The CDR3 is 15 residues long. This CDR3 is CASSAGQSITDTQYF. Written as DNA, the CDR3 is TGTGCCAGCAGTGCAGGACAGAGTATTACAGATACGCAGTATTTT.

At least ten counts were recorded for this clonotype. DNA for the CDR3: TGCAGTGCTAGCGACGCTATGAAGGAAAAACTGTTTTTT. It is translated as CSASDAMKEKLFF. V usage is TRBV20-1 and J usage is TRBJ1-4; the D is unclear. Trimming stripped 3 bases from V and 8 bases from J, with 13 bases between. Germline values: CDR1 DFQATT, CDR2 SNEGSKA (reference sequence). The CDR3 spans 13 residues.

This clonotype was detected ten times or more. The chain links TRBV29-1 to TRBJ2-7, with 8 nucleotides matching TRBD1. The CDR3 extends over 14 amino acids. V shed 6 bases, J shed 3 bases, and the junction held 10 bases outside the gene matches. Germline V lookup: CDR1 SQVTM, CDR2 ANQGSEA. The CDR3 region is CSVGKGQERYEQYF. The CDR3 coding sequence is TGCAGCGTCGGAAAGGGACAGGAGCGCTACGAGCAGTACTTC.

This clonotype was counted a few times. The rearrangement links TRBV7-9 to TRBJ2-4, with 7 bases identical to TRBD2. The CDR3 has 16 residues. The trim removed 1 base at V and 5 bases at J, leaving 8 bases unmatched. Germline V gene data show CDR1 as SEHNR and CDR2 as FQNEAQ (reference sequence). CDR3 nucleotides: TGTGCCAGCAGCTTAGAGCAGCGGGGTCCTGAAAACATTCAGTACTTC. The encoded protein is CASSLEQRGPENIQYF.

This clonotype was detected ten times or more. The rearrangement joins TRBV6-5 to TRBJ2-7; D perhaps matches TRBD1 (6 bases). The CDR3 is made up of 14 amino acids. The V and J ends lost 4 bases and 6 bases respectively, with 16 bases between them. Germline CDR1 and CDR2: MNHEY and SVGAGI. CDR3 region: CASSSQGPYSEQYF. Written as DNA, the CDR3 is TGTGCCAGCAGTTCACAGGGTCCATACTCCGAGCAGTACTTC.

This rearrangement joins TRBV5-1 to TRBJ1-1; D is ambiguous. V was trimmed by 7 bases and J by 1 base, leaving 14 bases between them. This CDR3 is 14 amino acids long. The germline V gene encodes CDR1 SGHRS and CDR2 YFSETQ. The CDR3 sequence: CASRGGEENTEAFF. CDR3 DNA: TGCGCCAGCCGGGGTGGGGAGGAGAACACTGAAGCTTTCTTT.

A note on this clonotype: Given a much more abundant clone one base away, this may be a read error. The gene calls are TRBV29-1 and TRBJ2-1, with 12 positions matching TRBD1. Germline CDR1 SQVTM, CDR2 ANQGSEA. The CDR3 length is 12 residues. V lost 6 bases and J lost 9; bases outside the gene matches: 3. DNA for the CDR3: TGCAGCGTGGGACAGGGGGCAGCTGAGCAGTTCTTC. It translates to CSVGQGAAEQFF.

The rearrangement uses TRBV27 and TRBJ2-2; 15 bases fit TRBD2. V dropped 3 bases and J dropped 7; count of bases not matched to a gene: 21. Germline CDR1 MNHEY, CDR2 SMNVEV (reference sequence). The CDR3 contains 22 residues. The CDR3 DNA reads as TGTGCCAGCAGTTTCTCACCCATCGGACTAGCGGGAGGGATCCGACGAGTCGGGGAGCTGTTTTTT. Translated, it gives CASSFSPIGLAGGIRRVGELFF.

This clonotype was counted ten times or more. This chain joins TRBV20-1 and TRBJ2-7, with D tentatively TRBD1 (6 bases). V was clipped by 3 bases and J by 2 bases, with 11 bases between them. This CDR3 has 13 residues. Germline CDR1 and CDR2: DFQATT and SNEGSKA (reference sequence). CDR3 loop: CSASRTGPYEQYF. The CDR3 coding sequence is TGCAGTGCTAGCCGAACAGGGCCCTACGAGCAGTACTTC.

This clonotype was counted ten times or more. This chain links TRBV20-1 with TRBJ2-2; TRBD2 matches 12 bases. The CDR3 spans 16 residues. V dropped 5 bases and J dropped 3; count of bases not matched to a gene: 7. Germline values: CDR1 DFQATT, CDR2 SNEGSKA (reference sequence). The CDR3 nucleotides are TGCAGTGCTCCGGGACGACTAGCGGGAGACACCGGGGAGCTGTTTTTT. This gives the protein CSAPGRLAGDTGELFF.

The chain carries TRBV30 and TRBJ2-5; D ambiguous. Germline V CDR1 and CDR2: GTSNPN, SVGIG (reference sequence). The CDR3 runs 13 residues. V was pared by 0 bases and J by 5 bases, with 10 bases between. The CDR3 region is CAWSVPPRETQYF. DNA of the CDR3: TGTGCCTGGAGTGTTCCCCCCCGGGAGACCCAGTACTTC.

This clonotype has ten or more counts. The V and J genes are TRBV20-1 and TRBJ2-7; a weak D match, TRBD1 (6 bases). CDR3 length: 14 amino acids. CDR1 is DFQATT and CDR2 is SNEGSKA in the germline V gene (reference sequence). V lost 5 bases, J lost 2 bases, and 16 bases lay in between. For the CDR3, the DNA is TGCAGTGCTCATACAGGGAACCCACCCTACGAGCAGTACTTC. Protein: CSAHTGNPPYEQYF.

There are many counts of this clonotype. The rearrangement uses TRBV5-1 and TRBJ2-7; D remains ambiguous. Germline V gene lookup returns CDR1 SGHRS and CDR2 YFSETQ. CDR3 length equals 13 residues. V shed 0 bases and J shed 4 bases, with 8 bases lying between them. The CDR3 DNA reads TGCGCCAGCAGCTTGGATCCCGGATACGAGCAGTACTTC. This encodes CASSLDPGYEQYF. Full variable domain (rest looked up from reference TRBV5-1 and TRBJ2-7): KAGVTQTPRYLIKTRGQQVTLSCSPISGHRSVSWYQQTPGQGLQFLFEYFSETQRNKGNFPGRFSGRQFSNSRSEMNVSTLELGDSALYLCASSLDPGYEQYFGPGTRLTVT.

This clonotype was counted at least ten times. V and J are TRBV5-6 and TRBJ2-1; 8 bases are a match to TRBD2. This CDR3 comprises 15 residues. Germline lookup yields CDR1 SGHDT and CDR2 YYEEEE. J was trimmed by 6 bases and V by 4 bases; bases with no gene match: 9. CDR3 amino acids: CASSQREREINEQFF. The CDR3 region has the DNA TGTGCCAGCAGCCAGCGGGAGCGAGAGATCAATGAGCAGTTCTTC.

This clonotype was seen ten or more times. CDR3 bases: TGTGCCAGCATCCCACCCCTCGGGAGTGAGAACAACGAGCAGTACTTC. Its translation: CASIPPLGSENNEQYF. The chain combines TRBV28 with TRBJ2-7; perhaps TRBD2 as D (6 bases). CDR1 and CDR2 (germline): MDHEN, SYDVKM. Deletions cut 7 bases from V and 5 bases from J, with 24 bases between. CDR3 size: 16 residues.

The table lists this clonotype with a few counts. The chain joins TRBV3-1 to TRBJ2-5; D is perhaps TRBD2 (7 bases). Trimming removed 6 bases at V and 2 bases at J, with 13 bases between. Per the germline V gene, CDR1 is LGHDT and CDR2 is YNNKEL (reference sequence). The CDR3 spans 14 residues. The CDR3: CASRGGPGQETQYF. The CDR3 region has the DNA TGTGCCAGCAGGGGGGGGCCGGGACAAGAGACCCAGTACTTC.

This clonotype appeared many times. The V call is TRBV28, the J call TRBJ2-3; D gene uncertain. The CDR3 is 16 amino acids. V was pared by 5 bases and J by 2 bases, with 17 bases between. Germline CDR1 reads MDHEN; CDR2 reads SYDVKM. Here the CDR3 reads CASSTRLGAVTDTQYF. The CDR3 DNA sequence: TGTGCCAGCAGTACAAGACTCGGCGCAGTCACAGATACGCAGTATTTT.

This clonotype was observed a few times. J is TRBJ2-2 and V is TRBV5-5; tentatively, D is TRBD1 (6 bases). This CDR3 is built from 15 residues. CDR1 is SGHKS, CDR2 YYEKEE, per germline (reference sequence). Trimming removed 4 bases at V and 1 base at J, with 11 bases between. CDR3 region: CASSQGLRNTGELFF. In DNA form, the CDR3 reads TGTGCCAGCAGCCAGGGGCTTCGGAACACCGGGGAGCTGTTTTTT.

The CDR3 DNA is TGTGCCAGCCTGGGCGTCGAAGGTCGAGGAGGGTACAATGAGCAGTTCTTC. This encodes CASLGVEGRGGYNEQFF. This sequence joins TRBV2 and TRBJ2-1; weak D call: TRBD2 (6 bases). The CDR3 runs 17 residues. Germline CDR1 reads SNHLY; CDR2 reads FYNNEI. Trimming left V 8 bases short and J 4 bases short, with 24 bases between. Full variable domain (outside the CDR3, taken from reference TRBV2 and TRBJ2-1): EPEVTQTPSHQVTQMGQEVILRCVPISNHLYFYWYRQILGQKVEFLVSFYNNEISEKSEIFDDQFSVERPDGSNFTLKIRSTKLEDSAMYFCASLGVEGRGGYNEQFFGPGTRLTVL.

The V and J genes are TRBV6-1 and TRBJ1-3; 9 nucleotides align to TRBD1. The germline gives CDR1 MNHNS, CDR2 SASEGT. The CDR3 consists of 15 residues. V dropped 7 bases and J dropped 4; count of bases not matched to a gene: 8. The CDR3 spells CASNKQGAPGNTIYF. CDR3 coding DNA: TGTGCCAGCAACAAACAGGGGGCGCCCGGAAACACCATATATTTT.